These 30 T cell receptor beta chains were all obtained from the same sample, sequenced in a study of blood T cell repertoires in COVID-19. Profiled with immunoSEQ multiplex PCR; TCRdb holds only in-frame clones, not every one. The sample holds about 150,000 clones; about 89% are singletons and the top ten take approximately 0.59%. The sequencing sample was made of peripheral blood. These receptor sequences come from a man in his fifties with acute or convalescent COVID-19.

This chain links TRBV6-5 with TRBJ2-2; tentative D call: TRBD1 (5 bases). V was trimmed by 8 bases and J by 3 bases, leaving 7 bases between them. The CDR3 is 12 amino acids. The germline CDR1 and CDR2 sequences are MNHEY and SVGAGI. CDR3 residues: CASFRDTGELFF. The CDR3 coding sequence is TGTGCCAGCTTCAGGGACACCGGGGAGCTGTTTTTT.

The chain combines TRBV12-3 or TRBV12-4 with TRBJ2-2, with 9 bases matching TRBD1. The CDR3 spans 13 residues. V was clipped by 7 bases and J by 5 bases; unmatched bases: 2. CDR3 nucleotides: TGTGCCAGCACCGGACAGGGGACCGGGGAGCTGTTTTTT. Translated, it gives CASTGQGTGELFF.

CDR3 coding DNA: TGTGCCAGCAGCTTAGGGATCGGGCGGGCCCTCTTCTCTGGAAACACCATATATTTT. It is translated as CASSLGIGRALFSGNTIYF. The V and J genes are TRBV7-6 and TRBJ1-3; D ambiguous. The CDR3 consists of 19 residues. The V and J ends lost 1 base and 0 bases respectively, with 19 bases between them. Germline CDR1 is SGHVS and CDR2 is FNYEAQ.

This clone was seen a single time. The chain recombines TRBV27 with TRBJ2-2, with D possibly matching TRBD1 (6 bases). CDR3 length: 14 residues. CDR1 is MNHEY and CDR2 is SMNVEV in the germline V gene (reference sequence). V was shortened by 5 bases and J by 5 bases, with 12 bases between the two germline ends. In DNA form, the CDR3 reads TGTGCCAGCAGTCTACACAGGGTTACCGGGGAGCTGTTTTTT. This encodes CASSLHRVTGELFF.

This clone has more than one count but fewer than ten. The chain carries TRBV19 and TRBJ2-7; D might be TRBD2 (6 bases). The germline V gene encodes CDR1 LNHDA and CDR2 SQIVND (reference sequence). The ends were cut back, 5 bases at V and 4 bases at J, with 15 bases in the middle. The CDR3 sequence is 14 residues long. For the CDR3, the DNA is TGTGCCAGTAGTCCCCAGCGGGTAGGATACGAGCAGTACTTC. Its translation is CASSPQRVGYEQYF.

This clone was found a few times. The DNA for the CDR3 is TGTGCCAGCAGTTTCGGGCAGGGGTTCGACACCGGGGAGCTGTTTTTT. Encoded protein: CASSFGQGFDTGELFF. The chain is built from TRBV28 and TRBJ2-2; D possibly corresponds to TRBD1 (6 bases). CDR1 and CDR2 (germline): MDHEN, SYDVKM. V was clipped by 3 bases and J by 3 bases, with 14 bases between them. The CDR3 is 16 amino acids.

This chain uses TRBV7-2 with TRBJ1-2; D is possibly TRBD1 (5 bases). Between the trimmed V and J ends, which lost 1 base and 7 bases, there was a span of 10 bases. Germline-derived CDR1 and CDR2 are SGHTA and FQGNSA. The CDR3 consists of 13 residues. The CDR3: CASSLVGGSGYTF. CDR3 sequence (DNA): TGTGCCAGCAGCTTAGTGGGGGGGAGTGGCTACACCTTC.

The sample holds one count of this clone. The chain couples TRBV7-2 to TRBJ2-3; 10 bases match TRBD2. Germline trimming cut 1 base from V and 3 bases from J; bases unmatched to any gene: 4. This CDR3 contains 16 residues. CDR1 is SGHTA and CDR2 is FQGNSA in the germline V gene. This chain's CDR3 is CASSLERGGSTDTQYF. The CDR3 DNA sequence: TGTGCCAGCAGCTTAGAGCGGGGGGGGAGTACAGATACGCAGTATTTT.

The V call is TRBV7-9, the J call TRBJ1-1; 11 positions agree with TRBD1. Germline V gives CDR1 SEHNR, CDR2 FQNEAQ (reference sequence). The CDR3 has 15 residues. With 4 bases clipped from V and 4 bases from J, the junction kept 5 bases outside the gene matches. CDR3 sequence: CASSSVGQGGTEAFF. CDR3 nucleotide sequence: TGTGCCAGCAGCTCCGTGGGACAGGGGGGCACTGAAGCTTTCTTT.

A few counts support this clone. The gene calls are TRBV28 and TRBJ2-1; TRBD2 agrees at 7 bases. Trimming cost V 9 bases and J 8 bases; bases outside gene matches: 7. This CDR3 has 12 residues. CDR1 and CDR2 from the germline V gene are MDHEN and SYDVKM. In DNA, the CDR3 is TGTGCCAGTGGGACTATGGGGTATGAGCAGTTCTTC. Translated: CASGTMGYEQFF.

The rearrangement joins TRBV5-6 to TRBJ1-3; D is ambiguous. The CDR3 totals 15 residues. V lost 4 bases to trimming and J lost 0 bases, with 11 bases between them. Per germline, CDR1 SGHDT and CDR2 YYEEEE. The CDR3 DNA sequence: TGTGCCAGCAGCCGCCGGTCTAGCTCTGGAAACACCATATATTTT. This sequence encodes CASSRRSSSGNTIYF.

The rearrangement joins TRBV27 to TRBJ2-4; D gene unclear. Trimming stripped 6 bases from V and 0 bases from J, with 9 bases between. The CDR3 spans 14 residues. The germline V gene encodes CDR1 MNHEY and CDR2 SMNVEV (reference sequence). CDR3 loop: CASSKEIAKNIQYF. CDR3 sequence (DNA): TGTGCCAGCAGCAAGGAGATAGCCAAAAACATTCAGTACTTC.

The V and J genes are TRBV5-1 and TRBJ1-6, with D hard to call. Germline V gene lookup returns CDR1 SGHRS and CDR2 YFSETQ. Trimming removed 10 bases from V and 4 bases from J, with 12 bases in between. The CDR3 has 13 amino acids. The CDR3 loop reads CAPGEPYNSPLHF. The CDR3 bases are TGCGCCCCCGGGGAGCCATATAATTCACCCCTCCACTTT.

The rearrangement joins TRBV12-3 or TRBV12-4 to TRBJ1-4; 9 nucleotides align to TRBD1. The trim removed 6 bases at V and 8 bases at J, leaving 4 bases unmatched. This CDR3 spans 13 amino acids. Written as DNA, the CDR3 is TGTGCCAGCAGGTATACAGGGGGCGAAAAACTGTTTTTT. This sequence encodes CASRYTGGEKLFF.

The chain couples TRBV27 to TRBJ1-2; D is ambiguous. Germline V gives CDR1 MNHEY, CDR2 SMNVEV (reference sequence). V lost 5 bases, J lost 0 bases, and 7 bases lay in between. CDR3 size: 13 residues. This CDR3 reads CASSIGPNYGYTF. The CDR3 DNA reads TGTGCCAGCAGTATCGGTCCTAACTATGGCTACACCTTC.

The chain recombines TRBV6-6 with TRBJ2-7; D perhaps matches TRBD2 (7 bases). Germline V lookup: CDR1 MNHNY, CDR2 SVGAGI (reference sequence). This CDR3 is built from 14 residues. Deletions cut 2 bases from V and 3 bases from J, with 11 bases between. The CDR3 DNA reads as TGTGCCAGCAGTTACGGGAGGGGGAACTACGAGCAGTACTTC. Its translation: CASSYGRGNYEQYF.

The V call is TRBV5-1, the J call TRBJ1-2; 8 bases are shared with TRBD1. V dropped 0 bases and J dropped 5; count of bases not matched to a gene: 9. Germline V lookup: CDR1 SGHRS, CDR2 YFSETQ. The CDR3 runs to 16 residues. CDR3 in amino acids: CASSLAPTGGSYGYTF. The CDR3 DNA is TGCGCCAGCAGCTTGGCGCCTACAGGGGGAAGTTATGGCTACACCTTC. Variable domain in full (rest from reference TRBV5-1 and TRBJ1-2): KAGVTQTPRYLIKTRGQQVTLSCSPISGHRSVSWYQQTPGQGLQFLFEYFSETQRNKGNFPGRFSGRQFSNSRSEMNVSTLELGDSALYLCASSLAPTGGSYGYTFGSGTRLTVV.

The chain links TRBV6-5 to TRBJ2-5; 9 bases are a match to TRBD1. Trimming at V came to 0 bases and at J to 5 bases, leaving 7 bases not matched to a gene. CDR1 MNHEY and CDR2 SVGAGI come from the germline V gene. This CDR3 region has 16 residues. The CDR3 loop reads CASSYSLGQGGETQYF. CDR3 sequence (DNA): TGTGCCAGCAGTTACTCGTTGGGACAGGGAGGGGAGACCCAGTACTTC.

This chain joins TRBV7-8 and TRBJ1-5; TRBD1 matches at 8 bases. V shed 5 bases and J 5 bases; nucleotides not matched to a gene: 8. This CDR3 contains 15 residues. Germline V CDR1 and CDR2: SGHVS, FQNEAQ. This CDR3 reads CASSQTGDLYQPQHF. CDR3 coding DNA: TGTGCCAGCAGCCAGACAGGGGACCTTTATCAGCCCCAGCATTTT.

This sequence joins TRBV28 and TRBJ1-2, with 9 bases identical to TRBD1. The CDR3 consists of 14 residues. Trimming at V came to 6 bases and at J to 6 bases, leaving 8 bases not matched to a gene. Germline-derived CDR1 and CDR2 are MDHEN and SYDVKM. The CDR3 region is CASRTTGGRNGYTF. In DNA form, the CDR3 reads TGTGCCAGCAGGACCACAGGGGGCAGGAATGGCTACACCTTC.

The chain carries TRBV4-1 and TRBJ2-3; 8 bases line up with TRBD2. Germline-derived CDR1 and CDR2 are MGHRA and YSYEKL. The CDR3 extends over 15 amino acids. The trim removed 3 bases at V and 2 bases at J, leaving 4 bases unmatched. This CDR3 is CASSQSGGPTDTQYF. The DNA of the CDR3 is TGCGCCAGCAGCCAGTCGGGGGGGCCCACAGATACGCAGTATTTT.

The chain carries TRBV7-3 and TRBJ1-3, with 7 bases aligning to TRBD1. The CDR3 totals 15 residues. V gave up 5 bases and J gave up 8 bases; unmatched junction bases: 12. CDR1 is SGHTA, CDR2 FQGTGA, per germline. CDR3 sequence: CASSPTGVTGDTIYF. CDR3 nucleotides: TGTGCCAGCAGCCCTACAGGGGTGACTGGGGACACCATATATTTT.

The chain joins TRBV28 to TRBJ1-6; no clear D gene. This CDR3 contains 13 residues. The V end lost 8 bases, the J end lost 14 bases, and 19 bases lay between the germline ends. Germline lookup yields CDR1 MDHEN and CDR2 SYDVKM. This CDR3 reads CASADSGNFALHF. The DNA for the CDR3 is TGTGCCAGCGCCGATTCGGGGAACTTTGCCCTCCACTTT.

CDR3 residues: CSVRGPHQETQYF. CDR3 in DNA: TGCAGCGTCAGGGGACCCCACCAAGAGACCCAGTACTTC. The gene calls are TRBV29-1 and TRBJ2-5, with a weak D call TRBD1 (6 bases). Per the germline V gene, CDR1 is SQVTM and CDR2 is ANQGSEA. V was shortened by 6 bases and J by 0 bases, with 11 bases between the two germline ends. The CDR3 spans 13 residues.

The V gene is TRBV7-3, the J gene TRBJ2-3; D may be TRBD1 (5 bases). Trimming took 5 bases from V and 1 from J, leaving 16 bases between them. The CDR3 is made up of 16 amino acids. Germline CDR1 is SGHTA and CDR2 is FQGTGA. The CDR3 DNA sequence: TGTGCCAGCAGCCCGGACACAACCAGGCGCACAGATACGCAGTATTTT. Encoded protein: CASSPDTTRRTDTQYF.

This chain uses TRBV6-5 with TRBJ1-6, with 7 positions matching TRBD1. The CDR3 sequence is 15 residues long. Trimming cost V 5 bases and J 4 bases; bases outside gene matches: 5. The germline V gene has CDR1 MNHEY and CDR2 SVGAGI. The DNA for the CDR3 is TGTGCCAGCAGTCTAGGGACAGTTTATAATTCACCCCTCCACTTT. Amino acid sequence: CASSLGTVYNSPLHF.

In nucleotides, the CDR3 is TGTGCCAGCAGTGAATTGGGGGCGCGGGATCAGCCCCAGCATTTT. Translated: CASSELGARDQPQHF. J is TRBJ1-5 and V is TRBV6-1; D is perhaps TRBD1 (6 bases). CDR3 length: 15 amino acids. Trimming took 2 bases from V and 5 from J, leaving 13 bases between them. Germline CDR1 reads MNHNS; CDR2 reads SASEGT.

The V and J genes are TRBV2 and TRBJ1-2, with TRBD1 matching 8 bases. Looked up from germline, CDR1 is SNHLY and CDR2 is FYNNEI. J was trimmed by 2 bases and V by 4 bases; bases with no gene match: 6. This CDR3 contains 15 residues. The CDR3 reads CASSARDRLNYGYTF. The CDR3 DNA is TGTGCCAGCAGTGCCAGGGACAGGCTCAACTATGGCTACACCTTC. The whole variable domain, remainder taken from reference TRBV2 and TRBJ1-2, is EPEVTQTPSHQVTQMGQEVILRCVPISNHLYFYWYRQILGQKVEFLVSFYNNEISEKSEIFDDQFSVERPDGSNFTLKIRSTKLEDSAMYFCASSARDRLNYGYTFGSGTRLTVV.

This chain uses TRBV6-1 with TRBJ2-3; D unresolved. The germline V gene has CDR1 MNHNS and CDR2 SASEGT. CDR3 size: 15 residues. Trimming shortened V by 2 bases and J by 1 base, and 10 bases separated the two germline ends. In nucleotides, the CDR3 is TGTGCCAGCAGTGAACTCCTTGGGCGCACAGATACGCAGTATTTT. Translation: CASSELLGRTDTQYF.

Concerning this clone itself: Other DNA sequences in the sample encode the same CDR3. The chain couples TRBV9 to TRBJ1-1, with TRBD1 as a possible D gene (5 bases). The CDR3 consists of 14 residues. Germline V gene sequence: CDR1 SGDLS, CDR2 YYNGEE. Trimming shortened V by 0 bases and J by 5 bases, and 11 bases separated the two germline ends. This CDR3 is CASSVDGGGTEAFF. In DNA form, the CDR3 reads TGTGCCAGCAGCGTAGACGGGGGAGGGACTGAAGCTTTCTTT.